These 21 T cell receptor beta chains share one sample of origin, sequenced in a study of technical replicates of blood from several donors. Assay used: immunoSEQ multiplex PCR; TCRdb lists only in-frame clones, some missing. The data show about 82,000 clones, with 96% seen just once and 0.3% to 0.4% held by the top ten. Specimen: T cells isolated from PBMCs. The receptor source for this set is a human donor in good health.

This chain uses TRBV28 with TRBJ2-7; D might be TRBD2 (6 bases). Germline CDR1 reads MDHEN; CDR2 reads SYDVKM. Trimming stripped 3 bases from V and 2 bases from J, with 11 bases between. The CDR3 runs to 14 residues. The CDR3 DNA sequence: TGTGCCAGCAGTTTGTGGGGGGTTCCCTACGAGCAGTACTTC. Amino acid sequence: CASSLWGVPYEQYF. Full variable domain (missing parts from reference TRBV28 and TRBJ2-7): DVKVTQSSRYLVKRTGEKVFLECVQDMDHENMFWYRQDPGLGLRLIYFSYDVKMKEKGDIPEGYSVSREKKERFSLILESASTNQTSMYLCASSLWGVPYEQYFGPGTRLTVT.

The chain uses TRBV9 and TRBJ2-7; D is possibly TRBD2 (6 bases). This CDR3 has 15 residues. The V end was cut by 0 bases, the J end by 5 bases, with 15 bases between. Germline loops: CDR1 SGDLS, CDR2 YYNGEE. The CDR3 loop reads CASSVVGGEANEQYF. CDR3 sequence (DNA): TGTGCCAGCAGCGTAGTGGGGGGAGAGGCTAACGAGCAGTACTTC.

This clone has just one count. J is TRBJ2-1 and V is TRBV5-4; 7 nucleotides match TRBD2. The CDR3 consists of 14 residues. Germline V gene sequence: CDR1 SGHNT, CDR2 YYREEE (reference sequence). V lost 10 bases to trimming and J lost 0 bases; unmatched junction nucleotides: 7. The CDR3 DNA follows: TGTGCCTTTGGGGCTAGCGGCTCCTACAATGAGCAGTTCTTC. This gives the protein CAFGASGSYNEQFF.

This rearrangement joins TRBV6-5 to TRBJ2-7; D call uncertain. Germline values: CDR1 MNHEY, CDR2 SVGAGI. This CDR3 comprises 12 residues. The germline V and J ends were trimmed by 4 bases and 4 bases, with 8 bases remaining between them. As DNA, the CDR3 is TGTGCCAGCAGTTCAGGCCCGTACGAGCAGTACTTC. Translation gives CASSSGPYEQYF.

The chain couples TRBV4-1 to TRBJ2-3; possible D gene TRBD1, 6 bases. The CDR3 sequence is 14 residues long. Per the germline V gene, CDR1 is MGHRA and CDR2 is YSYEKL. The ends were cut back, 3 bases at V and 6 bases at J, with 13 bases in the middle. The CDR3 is CASSQVDRGDTQYF. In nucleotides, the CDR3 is TGCGCCAGCAGCCAGGTGGACAGAGGGGATACGCAGTATTTT.

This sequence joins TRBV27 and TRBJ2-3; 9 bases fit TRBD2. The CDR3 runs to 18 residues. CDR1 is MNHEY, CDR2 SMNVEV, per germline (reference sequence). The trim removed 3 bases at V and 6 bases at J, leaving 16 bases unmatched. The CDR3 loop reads CASSFRGWASGTADTQYF. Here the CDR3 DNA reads TGTGCCAGCAGTTTTCGAGGGTGGGCTAGCGGGACGGCGGATACGCAGTATTTT.

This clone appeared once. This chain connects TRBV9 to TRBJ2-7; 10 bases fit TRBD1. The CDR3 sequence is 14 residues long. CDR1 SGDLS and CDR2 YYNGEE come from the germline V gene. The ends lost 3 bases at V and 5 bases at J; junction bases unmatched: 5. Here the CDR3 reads CASSAGTGVHEQYF. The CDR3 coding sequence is TGTGCCAGCAGCGCCGGGACAGGGGTTCACGAGCAGTACTTC.

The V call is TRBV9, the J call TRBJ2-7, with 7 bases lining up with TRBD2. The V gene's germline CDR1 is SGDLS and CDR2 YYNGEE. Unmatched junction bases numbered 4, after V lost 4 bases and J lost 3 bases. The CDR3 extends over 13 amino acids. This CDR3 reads CASSPSGDYEQYF. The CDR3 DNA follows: TGTGCCAGCAGCCCCAGCGGGGACTACGAGCAGTACTTC.

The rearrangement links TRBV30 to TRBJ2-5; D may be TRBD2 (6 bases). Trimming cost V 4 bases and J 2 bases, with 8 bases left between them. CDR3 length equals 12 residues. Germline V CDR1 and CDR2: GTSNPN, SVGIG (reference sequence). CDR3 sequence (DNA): TGTGCCTGGACTAGCGTTCAAGAGACCCAGTACTTC. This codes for CAWTSVQETQYF. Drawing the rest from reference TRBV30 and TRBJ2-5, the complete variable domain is SQTIHQWPATLVQPVGSPLSLECTVEGTSNPNLYWYRQAAGRGLQLLFYSVGIGQISSEVPQNLSASRPQDRQFILSSKKLLLSDSGFYLCAWTSVQETQYFGPGTRLLVL.

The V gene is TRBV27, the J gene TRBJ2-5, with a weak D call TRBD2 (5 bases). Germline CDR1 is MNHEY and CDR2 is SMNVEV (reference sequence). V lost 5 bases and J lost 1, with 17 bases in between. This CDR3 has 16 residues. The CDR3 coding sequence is TGTGCCAGCAGTAAAATGGGAGAGGTAATCCAAGAGACCCAGTACTTC. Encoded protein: CASSKMGEVIQETQYF.

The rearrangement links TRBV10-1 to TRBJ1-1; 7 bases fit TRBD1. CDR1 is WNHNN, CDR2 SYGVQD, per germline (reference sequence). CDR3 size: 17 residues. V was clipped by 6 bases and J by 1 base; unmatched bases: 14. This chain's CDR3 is CASSLHPGQIGNTEAFF. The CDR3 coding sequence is TGCGCCAGCAGCCTCCATCCGGGACAGATAGGGAACACTGAAGCTTTCTTT.

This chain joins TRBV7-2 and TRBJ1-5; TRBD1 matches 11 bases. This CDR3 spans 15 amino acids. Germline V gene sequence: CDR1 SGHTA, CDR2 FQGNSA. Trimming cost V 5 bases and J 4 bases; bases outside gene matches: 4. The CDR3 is CASSDRDRGNQPQHF. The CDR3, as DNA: TGTGCCAGCAGCGACCGGGACAGGGGGAATCAGCCCCAGCATTTT.

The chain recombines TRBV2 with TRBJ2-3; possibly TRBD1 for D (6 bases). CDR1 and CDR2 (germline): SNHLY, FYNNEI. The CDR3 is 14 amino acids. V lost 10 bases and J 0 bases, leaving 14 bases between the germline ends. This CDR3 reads CANTGTPSTDTQYF. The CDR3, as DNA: TGTGCCAATACCGGGACACCAAGCACAGATACGCAGTATTTT. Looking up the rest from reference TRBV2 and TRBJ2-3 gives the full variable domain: EPEVTQTPSHQVTQMGQEVILRCVPISNHLYFYWYRQILGQKVEFLVSFYNNEISEKSEIFDDQFSVERPDGSNFTLKIRSTKLEDSAMYFCANTGTPSTDTQYFGPGTRLTVL.

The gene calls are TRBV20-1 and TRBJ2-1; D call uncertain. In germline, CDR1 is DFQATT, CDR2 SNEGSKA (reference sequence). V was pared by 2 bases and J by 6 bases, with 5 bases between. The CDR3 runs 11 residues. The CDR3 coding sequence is TGCAGTGCTAGACCTACCAATGAGCAGTTCTTC. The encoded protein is CSARPTNEQFF.

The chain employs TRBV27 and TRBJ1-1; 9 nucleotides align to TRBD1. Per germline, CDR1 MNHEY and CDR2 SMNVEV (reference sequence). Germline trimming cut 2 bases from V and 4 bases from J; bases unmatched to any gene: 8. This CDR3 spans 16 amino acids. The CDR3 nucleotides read TGTGCCAGCAGTTTAGTACAGGGGGCAAAGTCCACTGAAGCTTTCTTT. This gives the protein CASSLVQGAKSTEAFF.

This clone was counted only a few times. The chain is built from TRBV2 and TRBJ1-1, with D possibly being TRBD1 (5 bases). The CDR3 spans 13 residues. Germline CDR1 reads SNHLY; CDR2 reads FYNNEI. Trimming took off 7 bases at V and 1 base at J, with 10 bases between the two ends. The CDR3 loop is CASTPTANTEAFF. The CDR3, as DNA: TGTGCCAGCACTCCGACAGCGAACACTGAAGCTTTCTTT.

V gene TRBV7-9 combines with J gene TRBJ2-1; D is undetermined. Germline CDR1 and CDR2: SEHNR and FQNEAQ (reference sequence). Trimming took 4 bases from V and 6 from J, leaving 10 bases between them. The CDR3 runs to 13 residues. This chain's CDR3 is CASSSYLSNEQFF. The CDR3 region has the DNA TGTGCCAGCAGCTCCTACCTAAGCAATGAGCAGTTCTTC.

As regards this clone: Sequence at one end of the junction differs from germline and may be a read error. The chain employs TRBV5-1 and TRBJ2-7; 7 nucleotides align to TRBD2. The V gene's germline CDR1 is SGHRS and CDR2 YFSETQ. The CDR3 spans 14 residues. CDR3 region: CASSGTNLFYEQYF. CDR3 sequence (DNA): TGTGCCAGCAGCGGGACTAACTTATTCTACGAGCAGTACTTC.

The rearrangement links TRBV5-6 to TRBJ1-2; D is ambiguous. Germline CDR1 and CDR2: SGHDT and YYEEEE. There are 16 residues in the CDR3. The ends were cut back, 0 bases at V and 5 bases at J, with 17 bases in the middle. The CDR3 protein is CASSLGRFLVKYGYTF. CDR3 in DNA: TGTGCCAGCAGCTTGGGCAGGTTCCTGGTAAAATATGGCTACACCTTC.

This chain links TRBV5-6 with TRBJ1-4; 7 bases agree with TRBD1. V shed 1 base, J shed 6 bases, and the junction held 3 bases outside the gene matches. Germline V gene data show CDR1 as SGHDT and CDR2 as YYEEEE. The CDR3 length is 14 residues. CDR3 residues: CASSLTGADEKLFF. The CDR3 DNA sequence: TGTGCCAGCAGCTTGACAGGGGCGGATGAAAAACTGTTTTTT.

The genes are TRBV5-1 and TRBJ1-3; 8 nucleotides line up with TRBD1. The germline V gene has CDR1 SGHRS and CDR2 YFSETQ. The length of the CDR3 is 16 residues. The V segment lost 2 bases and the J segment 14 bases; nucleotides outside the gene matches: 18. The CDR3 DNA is TGCGCCAGCAGCTTTTCGGGCTCCTTAACCCAGGGGGCCCTATATTTT. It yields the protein CASSFSGSLTQGALYF.